In this sample, the clone carrying this TCR beta chain turned up many times. Its cognate antigen is unknown. The data were taken from a study of identical twins. Study outcomes and limitations: Out-of-frame alpha sequences common to twins exhibited an excess of low generation probability.

TCRdb re-analysed the 5' RACE reads in MiXCR, keeping a single row per CDR3 protein. The sample carries about 220,000 distinct CDR3 sequences, around 8% recorded once. Germline V lookup: CDR1 KGHDR, CDR2 SFDVKD. The V and J ends lost 1 base and 1 base, in that order; junction bases with no gene match: 13. The CDR3 contains 20 residues. A further study also used this sample, focusing on yellow fever vaccine responses in identical twins. That investigation notes: Twins' vaccine T cell responses reportedly seemed partly convergent and partly personalized.

The TCR sequence derives from a woman under 30 in good health. This rearrangement joins TRBV24-1 to TRBJ2-1, with TRBD1 identical over 9 bases. The source material was memory (CD45RO+) T cells sorted from blood. The DNA of the CDR3 is TGTGCCACCAGTGATTTTACAGGGACAGGGCTAGCCGGGTCCTACAATGAGCAGTTCTTC. Encoded protein: CATSDFTGTGLAGSYNEQFF.